These T cell receptor beta chains were read from a single sample in a study of T cell responses to AZD1222 COVID-19 vaccine. Assay used: immunoSEQ multiplex PCR; TCRdb lists only in-frame clones, some missing. The sample has just over 150,000 clones, 80% to 90% seen once. Sample: peripheral blood, taken 28 days after the second AZD1222 dose. The receptors were gathered from an adult who received the AZD1222 COVID-19 vaccine. Both conserved end residues are trimmed from each CDR3.

V | CDR3
TRBV7-9 | ASSFGTSGPAYEQY
TRBV27 | ASSSLGEGADTQY
TRBV6-2/TRBV6-3 | ASSQFYEQF
TRBV7-9 | ASSLRVAGETQY
TRBV7-2 | ASSLGQGNYGYT
TRBV4-3 | ASSQGDRAWGYT
TRBV18 | ASSPRQGQGSGELF
TRBV7-9 | ASSTSGNTIY
TRBV27 | ASSFRSGQPQH
TRBV6-6 | ASRIKGPLSGNTIY
TRBV7-8 | ASSLDRGSNQPQH
TRBV29-1 | SVLTPGQSYEQY
TRBV5-4 | ASSLTGSSYEQY
TRBV10-3 | AITSGALNTEAF
TRBV5-8 | ASSPGTGGFTDTQY
TRBV29-1 | SVEDFWTKANTGELF
TRBV3-1/TRBV3-2 | ASSLSGSTPPEQY
TRBV27 | ASSLSSGWGEQY
TRBV28 | ASRPQGQETQY
TRBV5-1 | ASSYGKLTGELF
TRBV30 | AWSGVAGGTDTQY
TRBV5-1 | ASSSGLAGGKLYNEQF
TRBV6-6 | ASSFSEGGYGYT
TRBV7-2 | ASSWSGQGNTQY
TRBV6-5 | ASSRDSYNEQF
TRBV3-1/TRBV3-2 | ASSQGFEAF
TRBV3-1/TRBV3-2 | ASSQRASYNEQF
TRBV29-1 | SVGQGATGELF
TRBV7-2 | ASSLEGRGRNEQF